This T cell receptor beta chain was retrieved from a study of blood T cell repertoires in COVID-19. As for the study in general: COVID-19 samples, acute and convalescent, were from the United States, Italy and Spain. T cells, B-cell-depleted T cells, or PBMCs provided the cDNA or gDNA that served as material.

Per the original methods: Amplified reference gene primers provided the basis for estimating nucleated cell counts. Generated by immunoSEQ multiplex PCR, the TCRdb table keeps only in-frame clones and is missing some. From that table come the V and J calls and clone size; the DNA was used to work out D and trimming. The table includes some 200,000 clones, 84% detected once. The CDR3 totals 16 residues. Trimming removed 0 bases at V and 8 bases at J, with 19 bases between. CDR1 and CDR2 from the germline V gene are MNHNY and SVGAGI (reference sequence). The sequenced sample was peripheral blood. The TCR sequence derives from a woman aged 60 to 75 who had recovered from COVID-19. The chain uses TRBV6-6 and TRBJ1-2; unclear D gene. The CDR3 coding sequence is TGTGCCAGCAGTTACTCGATTGGAGGGAGTACTAGGGGCTACACCTTC. It yields the protein CASSYSIGGSTRGYTF.